This T cell receptor beta chain is drawn from a study of shared clonotypes between healthy human individuals (TCRdb year 2020). Study-wide context: The cohort included a few men and two women between 18 and 49 years of age. Blood TCR repertoires of roughly five healthy adults were deeply sequenced to estimate repertoire size and the extent of clonotype sharing between individuals. For each donor, CD4 naive and CD4 memory were each run on three plates, CD8 naive on two plates, and CD8 memory on one plate. Per donor, leukapheresis produced somewhere between about 0.8 and 9.5 billion PBMCs. Different laboratories and diverse techniques were used to prepare libraries and sequence TCR repertoires, to increase sequencing depth and limit assay-specific biases.

What the work shows at the level of the full study, not this receptor alone: Pairwise subsampling indicated that sequencing depth was expected to affect the degree of clonotype sharing among donors. Compared with non-shared clonotypes, clonotypes shared by all four sorted-subset donors had higher generation probabilities. When several donors were compared, the shared fraction of clonotypes was roughly 4.8% for naive CD4, roughly 3.4% for naive CD8, about 2.4% for memory CD4, and approximately 0.4% for memory CD8. Only blood was sampled, and tissue TCR repertoires likely differ from those in blood. The genetic and exposure-history diversity represented was limited by the small number of donors. Even with the large sequencing depth, rarefaction of the sorted-subset datasets indicated that sequencing was incomplete. Naive subsets generally had larger estimated clonotype richness than memory subsets did.

Using the deep immunoSEQ assay, TCR CDR3 regions were amplified from genomic DNA by multiplex PCR. For each cell subset, the extracted genomic DNA was distributed evenly across all wells of several immunoSEQ 96-well plates, and each plate served as one replicate. Each replicate PCR for sorted subsets received about 0.2 ug genomic DNA, equal to about 29,000 T cell genomes. Purified libraries were quantified with a Qubit 3.0 fluorometer, sized on a Bioanalyzer 2100, and re-quantified with the KAPA Library Quantification kit. A separate single-read 150-cycle Illumina NextSeq 550 flow cell was used to sequence each immunoSEQ 96-well plate. The study's own analysis went as follows. The immunoSEQ output contained only junctional sequences without quality scores, so filtering could not match that applied to full-length reads. To assign V/J genes and CDR3, sequences were annotated against IMGT germline references using PyIR, a Python wrapper for IgBLAST v1.9. Reads were filtered out if the reads had weak V/J assignments (E-value above 1e-6), no CDR3, stop codons, out-of-frame junctions, or ambiguous translated residues. V3J clonotypes were defined as sequences sharing the same inferred V gene, J gene, and CDR3 amino acid sequence. Percentage overlap between repertoires was calculated by dividing the number of shared unique clonotypes by the size of the smaller repertoire. RTK rarefaction, the Chao1 estimator, and Recon v2.1 estimates of unobserved clonotypes were used to assess repertoire richness. For all TCRbeta clonotypes obtained by the gDNA method from a handful of donors, generation probabilities were computed with OLGA. Sourced from immuneACCESS, this table was stored by TCRdb with only in-frame sequences that have V and J called. A share of the clones is absent; for the studies checked, an unresolved V gene accounts for under half, and the remainder has no known explanation. The V and J calls and the clone size are those of that table, but D and trimming were determined from the DNA. The sample table shows approximately 720,000 clones, and roughly 78% are seen once. Approximately 1.8% of the sample is taken by the ten largest.

As concerns this clone: This clone's antigen is unknown. No base quality values were provided; no much bigger clone lies one nucleotide off.

The junction shows trimming of 6 bases on V and 8 bases on J, plus 31 bases between the germline ends. Reading the germline V gene (reference sequence) gives CDR1 SGHNT and CDR2 YYREEE. The CDR3 holds 18 amino acids from the cysteine to the phenylalanine. The DNA shown is the 54-base CDR3, in frame from base 1. Healthy HIV-negative adults with no recently reported acute infections or vaccinations were included as donors. Only Caucasian adults living in Nashville, Tennessee, USA were represented among the donors. Magnetic negative selection was used to enrich CD4+ T cells, after which naive cells were positively selected on CD45RA and the negative fraction became the memory subset. After blood collection by leukapheresis, PBMCs were isolated using Ficoll-Histopaque density gradient centrifugation and then cryopreserved in the vapor phase of liquid nitrogen. Analytical flow cytometry was used to check the purity and quantity of every magnetically sorted T cell population. From each sorted fraction, genomic DNA was isolated and quantified by UV absorbance on a Nanodrop 2000c.

This TCR was recovered from a woman aged 25-40 years in good health. Specimen: memory CD4+ T cells sorted from blood. According to the study, the label for this sample's cell subset or site signals: CD45RA-negative fraction. This receptor chain uses TRBV5-4 and TRBJ2-3; matching of 6 bases hints at TRBD2 as the D gene. CDR3 sequence: CASTTESLFAGSRGTQYF. The DNA is TGTGCCAGCACCACTGAGAGCTTGTTTGCGGGATCAAGGGGTACGCAGTATTTT.